The 3 T cell receptor beta chains listed next were all sequenced from one sample in a study of tumor-infiltrating lymphocytes in primary liver carcinoma. Unsorted bulk tissue of roughly 19-30 mg yielded co-extracted RNA and DNA. Starting material of 400 to 600 ng total RNA yielded TCR beta cDNA via a constant-region primer. ARM-PCR, slightly modified, supplied the TCR beta libraries through three nested multiplex PCR rounds. TRBV1-TRBV30 forward primers paired with a C-beta reverse primer drove the first two PCR rounds, around 9 cycles each. TCRdb itself ran the multiplex PCR reads through MiXCR, one entry per CDR3 protein. The sample records 100,000 or so distinct CDR3 sequences, approximately 80% being singletons. The sample comprised liver tumor tissue from sampling region 3. Sample subset: tumor region T3, left-lateral pole. The receptors derive from a man in his forties or fifties with primary liver carcinoma and hepatitis B virus infection.

This clonotype was recorded only once. Given the absence of the conserved phenylalanine or tryptophan at the CDR3 end, a read error is likely. The DNA is omitted, as the CDR3 cannot be located on it reliably, and the CDR3 follows TCRdb's listing. The rearrangement uses TRBV10-2 and TRBJ1-1; the table's TRBD1 call for D was not verified on the DNA. With termini counted, the CDR3 has 14 amino acids. Germline assignment: CDR1 WSHSY and CDR2 SAAADI. CDR3 in amino acids: CASGQGAANTEASI.

This clonotype was seen a handful of times. Since a much larger clone is just one base distant, this may be a read error. The chain joins TRBV7-9 to TRBJ2-3; D might be TRBD2 (5 bases). The CDR3 loop spans 15 amino acids. V gave up 5 bases and J gave up 1 base, with 13 bases separating them. Germline V CDR1 and CDR2: SEHNR, FQNEAQ (reference sequence). In DNA form, the CDR3 reads TGTGCCAGCAGCGAGTGGGAGCTACGCACAGATACGCAGTATTTT. Translating it yields CASSEWELRTDTQYF.

As to this clonotype: One end of the junction fails to match germline, which may point to a read error. The CDR3 is CASNYTGGDLNEQFF. The CDR3 nucleotides are TGTGCCAGCAATTACACGGGGGGAGACCTCAATGAGCAGTTCTTC. The chain is built from TRBV6-2 or TRBV6-3 and TRBJ2-1; 7 bases match TRBD2. Germline V CDR1 and CDR2: MNHEY, SVGEGT. The CDR3 is 15 amino acids.